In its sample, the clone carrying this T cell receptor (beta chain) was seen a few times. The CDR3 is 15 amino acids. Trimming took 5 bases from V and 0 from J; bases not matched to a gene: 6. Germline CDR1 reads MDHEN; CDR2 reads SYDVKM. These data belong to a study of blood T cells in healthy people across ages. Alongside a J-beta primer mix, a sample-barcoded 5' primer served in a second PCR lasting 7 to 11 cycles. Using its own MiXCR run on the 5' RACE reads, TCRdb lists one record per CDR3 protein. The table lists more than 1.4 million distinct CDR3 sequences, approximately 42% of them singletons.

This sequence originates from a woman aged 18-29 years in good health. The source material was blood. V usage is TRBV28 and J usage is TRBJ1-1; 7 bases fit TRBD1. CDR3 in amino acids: CASSPEDRVNTEAFF. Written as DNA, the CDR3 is TGTGCCAGCAGTCCGGAAGACAGGGTGAACACTGAAGCTTTCTTT.